These 13 T cell receptor beta chains were all obtained from the same sample, sequenced in a study of T cells expressing NK-cell markers. Each CDR3 protein gets one entry in TCRdb, which reprocessed the 5' RACE reads and gives no DNA. The sample holds about 170,000 distinct CDR3 sequences. Sequencing was carried out using blood T cells: a sorted CD56 or NKG2C T cell subset, CD4+ or CD8+ T cells, or bulk PBMC T cells (not recorded which). These receptors came from a man aged 18-70 years in good health.

The rearrangement uses TRBV10-3 and TRBJ2-5; TCRdb's assignment of TRBD2 cannot be checked, as there is no DNA. The CDR3 runs to 14 residues. Germline V gene sequence: CDR1 ENHRY, CDR2 SYGVKD. The CDR3 protein is CATEGLAGDETQYF.

The chain has TRBV7-9 and TRBJ2-5; the TCRdb call, TRBD1, lacks DNA for checking. This CDR3 is built from 15 residues. Germline V gene sequence: CDR1 SEHNR, CDR2 FQNEAQ (reference sequence). CDR3 sequence: CASSPPEGPRETQYF.

The chain recombines TRBV3-1 with TRBJ2-4. The V gene's germline CDR1 is LGHDT and CDR2 YNNKEL (reference sequence). The CDR3 contains 16 residues. CDR3: CASSQDYFLAKNIQYF.

The chain combines TRBV5-8 with TRBJ2-1; TCRdb's D call of TRBD2 is untestable without DNA. CDR3 size: 16 residues. Per germline, CDR1 SGHTS and CDR2 YDEGEE. The CDR3: CASSSLTSGSYNEQFF.

This chain connects TRBV7-4 to TRBJ1-1; the D call from TCRdb, TRBD1, cannot be confirmed without DNA. CDR1 is SGHVT and CDR2 is SQSDAQ in the germline V gene. CDR3 size: 18 residues. The CDR3 sequence is CASSSLGSGPTTNTEAFF. The entire variable domain, with the rest obtained from reference TRBV7-4 and TRBJ1-1, is as follows: GAGVSQSPRYKVAKRGRDVALRCDSISGHVTLYWYRQTLGQGSEVLTYSQSDAQRDKSGRPSGRFSAERPERSVSTLKIQRTEQGDSAVYLCASSSLGSGPTTNTEAFFGQGTRLTVV.

This chain connects TRBV9 to TRBJ2-1; TCRdb's D gene call, TRBD2, goes unchecked for lack of DNA. The germline V gene has CDR1 SGDLS and CDR2 YYNGEE. The CDR3 extends over 17 amino acids. The CDR3 is CASSVTSGGGSYNEQFF.

This sequence joins TRBV2 and TRBJ2-5; TCRdb gives TRBD2 as the D gene, but with no DNA this cannot be confirmed. This CDR3 contains 16 residues. Germline assignment: CDR1 SNHLY and CDR2 FYNNEI. The CDR3 loop reads CASSESPGLKQETQYF.

The chain joins TRBV20-1 to TRBJ2-1; TCRdb indicates TRBD1, and absent DNA this call remains unverified. This CDR3 is 17 amino acids long. The V gene's germline CDR1 is DFQATT and CDR2 SNEGSKA (reference sequence). The chain's CDR3 is CSARDVTGGFFSNEQFF.

The J gene is TRBJ2-7, the V gene TRBV12-3 or TRBV12-4. There are 13 residues in the CDR3. CDR3 loop: CASSMQVTYEQYF.

This sequence joins TRBV19 and TRBJ2-7; TCRdb gives TRBD1 as the D gene, but with no DNA this cannot be confirmed. Germline assignment: CDR1 LNHDA and CDR2 SQIVND (reference sequence). This CDR3 is built from 15 residues. CDR3 protein: CATSPRDGGAYEQYF.

V usage is TRBV5-5 and J usage is TRBJ2-2; absent DNA, TCRdb's TRBD1 call cannot be checked. Germline CDR1 reads SGHKS; CDR2 reads YYEKEE (reference sequence). This CDR3 comprises 18 residues. This CDR3 reads CASSLVTSWTEYTGELFF.

The chain recombines TRBV29-1 with TRBJ2-7; TCRdb calls TRBD1, which cannot be checked without DNA. This CDR3 is built from 13 residues. Germline V gene sequence: CDR1 SQVTM, CDR2 ANQGSEA. CDR3 sequence reads: CSVEVGTGAGQYF.

The gene calls are TRBV4-1 and TRBJ2-7; there is no DNA to check the TCRdb D call of TRBD2. The CDR3 is 15 residues long. Germline assignment: CDR1 MGHRA and CDR2 YSYEKL. CDR3 in amino acids: CASSQERRASYEQYF.